The clone carrying this TCR beta chain was recorded many times. The data were taken from a study of early T cells in non-severe SARS-CoV-2 infection. This CDR3 spans 16 amino acids. Germline V gene sequence: CDR1 SQVTM, CDR2 ANQGSEA. The germline V and J ends were trimmed by 0 bases and 0 bases, with 12 bases remaining between them. In TCRdb, the 5' RACE reads were re-called with MiXCR into one record per CDR3 protein. The sample lists about 27,000 distinct CDR3 sequences, 2.9% occurring once. Sequenced input: whole blood. The chain couples TRBV29-1 to TRBJ2-1; tentative D call: TRBD1 (6 bases). This clonotype was obtained from an adult who was a healthcare worker with PCR-confirmed SARS-CoV-2 infection or an uninfected control (not recorded which). The CDR3 region is CSVEDGQGSSYNEQFF. CDR3 in DNA: TGCAGCGTTGAAGATGGGCAGGGGAGCTCCTACAATGAGCAGTTCTTC.